In this sample, the clone carrying this TCR beta chain turned up a few times. Its cognate antigen is unknown. CMV status came from CD4+ IFNgamma after overnight CMV lysate stimulation. V was pared by 4 bases and J by 2 bases, with 14 bases of the junction left unmatched. Looked up from germline, CDR1 is SGHNT and CDR2 is YYREEE (reference sequence). There are 19 residues in the CDR3. This entry comes from a study of naive and memory T cell subsets. Both TRBC1 and TRBC2 were covered by a beta constant-region primer of two equimolar oligonucleotides. Four rounds of PCR amplified the ligated cDNA using nested alpha and beta constant-region primers plus SP2. A 12-nucleotide UMI and the SP2 primer were added to the cDNA 3' end by oligonucleotide ligation. TCRdb re-analysed the UMI-ligation and nested PCR reads in MiXCR, keeping a single row per CDR3 protein. The profile shows over 90,000 distinct CDR3 sequences, around 11% of them singletons.

Broader study findings: Naive repertoires, especially CD8, held a few larger clonotypes, possibly memory cells re-expressing CD45RA. Diversity fell and Gini index rose from naive through CM, EM, EMRA.

The rearrangement joins TRBV5-4 to TRBJ2-3, with 12 positions matching TRBD2. The sequenced sample was naive CD4+ T cells from blood. The source of this sequence is a human donor in good health. CDR3 DNA sequence: TGTGCCAGCAGCCCTGGGGCGACTAGCGGGAGAAGTTTCACAGATACGCAGTATTTT. Its protein is CASSPGATSGRSFTDTQYF.